Below are 6 T cell receptor beta chains sequenced from a single sample in a study of cytomegalovirus exposure and HLA in healthy donors. PCR involved 60 Vbeta and 13 Jbeta primers. Libraries were prepared by immunoSEQ multiplex PCR; TCRdb keeps only in-frame clonotypes and omits some of them. This table has about 300,000 clones, 75% to 90% appearing once. Sample: PBMCs. These receptors were obtained from a man aged 35-49 years in good health and CMV-seropositive.

The rearrangement links TRBV27 to TRBJ2-5; 7 nucleotides match TRBD1. J was trimmed by 5 bases and V by 8 bases; bases with no gene match: 8. The CDR3 runs to 13 residues. The germline V gene encodes CDR1 MNHEY and CDR2 SMNVEV (reference sequence). This CDR3 reads CASQHRGRETQYF. The CDR3 coding sequence is TGTGCCAGCCAACACAGGGGTCGGGAGACCCAGTACTTC.

This clone showed up just a few times. The rearrangement links TRBV6-1 to TRBJ1-1; TRBD1 aligns across 10 bases. With 3 bases clipped from V and 6 bases from J, the junction kept 7 bases outside the gene matches. Germline assignment: CDR1 MNHNS and CDR2 SASEGT. This CDR3 region has 15 residues. The CDR3 loop reads CASSERPGQGPEAFF. DNA of the CDR3: TGTGCCAGCAGTGAGAGACCGGGACAGGGGCCTGAAGCTTTCTTT.

The chain carries TRBV7-8 and TRBJ2-3; TRBD1 matches 8 bases. Germline-derived CDR1 and CDR2 are SGHVS and FQNEAQ. With 5 bases clipped from V and 4 bases from J, the junction kept 11 bases outside the gene matches. The CDR3 loop spans 16 amino acids. The CDR3 loop reads CASSQPPGTGADTQYF. The CDR3 region has the DNA TGTGCCAGCAGCCAACCCCCGGGGACAGGCGCAGATACGCAGTATTTT. The entire variable domain, with the rest obtained from reference TRBV7-8 and TRBJ2-3, is as follows: GAGVSQSPRYKVAKRGQDVALRCDPISGHVSLFWYQQALGQGPEFLTYFQNEAQLDKSGLPSDRFFAERPEGSVSTLKIQRTQQEDSAVYLCASSQPPGTGADTQYFGPGTRLTVL.

This clone turned up a few times. This chain links TRBV29-1 with TRBJ2-7, with D possibly TRBD1 on 6 matching bases. The CDR3 is 12 amino acids. V was trimmed by 7 bases and J by 4 bases, leaving 14 bases between them. The germline CDR1 and CDR2 sequences are SQVTM and ANQGSEA. The CDR3 DNA reads TGCAGCGGTACCGATACAGGGTACGAGCAGTACTTC. This encodes CSGTDTGYEQYF.

The chain links TRBV27 to TRBJ2-3, with 7 nucleotides matching TRBD2. The CDR3 has 15 amino acids. The germline V gene has CDR1 MNHEY and CDR2 SMNVEV (reference sequence). With V trimmed by 3 bases and J by 2 bases, 5 bases remained unmatched. CDR3 sequence reads: CASSLSGTLTDTQYF. As DNA, the CDR3 is TGTGCCAGCAGTTTGAGCGGGACCCTCACAGATACGCAGTATTTT.

The genes are TRBV9 and TRBJ2-1; no clear D gene. V was cut by 5 bases and J by 4 bases, with 4 bases left in between. From germline, CDR1 is SGDLS and CDR2 YYNGEE. This CDR3 spans 11 amino acids. In DNA, the CDR3 is TGTGCCAGCAGTATGTACAATGAGCAGTTCTTC. Translated: CASSMYNEQFF.